These T cell receptor beta chains were read from a single sample in a study of blood T cells in healthy people across ages. From the 5' RACE reads, TCRdb called clonotypes with MiXCR, one entry per CDR3 protein. The table has 550,000 to 800,000 distinct CDR3 sequences, roughly 21% seen once. Material: blood. The receptors here all came from a man between 65 and 85 years old in good health. CDR3s include the opening cysteine and the closing phenylalanine or tryptophan. A D gene is named only where the DNA matches it firmly. Expanded clones are given a class, and other clones once, few, many or no size at all.

v_call: TRBV20-1
d_call: NA
j_call: TRBJ2-5
clone_size: few
cdr3_nt: TGCAGTGCCCGAATTGGGTACGGTCCAGGGCAGGGGCATCAAGAGACCCAGTACTTC
cdr3_aa: CSARIGYGPGQGHQETQYF

v_call: TRBV5-1
d_call: TRBD1
j_call: TRBJ2-1
clone_size: NA
cdr3_nt: TGCGCCAGCAGCTTTGGACAGGGGGCGAACAATGAGCAGTTCTTC
cdr3_aa: CASSFGQGANNEQFF

v_call: TRBV5-1
d_call: TRBD2
j_call: TRBJ2-3
clone_size: once
cdr3_nt: TGCGCCAGCAGGCCGGGGGGAAGCACAGATACGCAGTATTTT
cdr3_aa: CASRPGGSTDTQYF

v_call: TRBV12-3/TRBV12-4
d_call: NA
j_call: TRBJ2-7
clone_size: NA
cdr3_nt: TGTGCCAGCACCCCAGGCACAGTCTACGAGCAGTACTTC
cdr3_aa: CASTPGTVYEQYF

v_call: TRBV9
d_call: TRBD1
j_call: TRBJ1-4
clone_size: NA
cdr3_nt: TGTGCCAGCAGCACGACAGGGGGCGTTGGGGAAAAACTGTTTTTT
cdr3_aa: CASSTTGGVGEKLFF

v_call: TRBV6-2/TRBV6-3
d_call: NA
j_call: TRBJ2-1
clone_size: NA
cdr3_nt: TGTGCCAGCAGTCAGGGGCACATCAATGAGCAGTTCTTC
cdr3_aa: CASSQGHINEQFF

v_call: TRBV4-1
d_call: TRBD1
j_call: TRBJ1-5
clone_size: NA
cdr3_nt: TGCGCCAGCGACCAGGGACAGGGAAGATATAGCAATCAGCCCCAGCATTTT
cdr3_aa: CASDQGQGRYSNQPQHF

v_call: TRBV10-3
d_call: NA
j_call: TRBJ1-2
clone_size: NA
cdr3_nt: TGTGCCATCAGTGAGTCGACTTGGCAGGAGAATTATGGCTACACCTTC
cdr3_aa: CAISESTWQENYGYTF

v_call: TRBV9
d_call: NA
j_call: TRBJ2-1
clone_size: NA
cdr3_nt: TGTGCCAGCAGCGCAGGCCTAGCGAGCTCCTACAATGAGCAGTTCTTC
cdr3_aa: CASSAGLASSYNEQFF

v_call: TRBV4-1
d_call: NA
j_call: TRBJ2-4
clone_size: few
cdr3_nt: TGCGCCAGCAGCCAAGAGGAGGCCCTAGCCAAAAACATTCAGTACTTC
cdr3_aa: CASSQEEALAKNIQYF

v_call: TRBV6-1
d_call: NA
j_call: TRBJ1-1
clone_size: few
cdr3_nt: TGTGCCAGCAGACAGCACATGAACACTGAAGCTTTCTTT
cdr3_aa: CASRQHMNTEAFF

v_call: TRBV7-9
d_call: NA
j_call: TRBJ1-3
clone_size: few
cdr3_nt: TGTGCCAGCAGCATCCTCCCGGGCTGGGCGATCTCTGGAAACACCATATATTTT
cdr3_aa: CASSILPGWAISGNTIYF

v_call: TRBV12-3/TRBV12-4
d_call: TRBD1
j_call: TRBJ1-4
clone_size: once
cdr3_nt: TGTGCCAGCAGCTTGGGACAGGGGGAGGAAAAACTGTTTTTT
cdr3_aa: CASSLGQGEEKLFF

v_call: TRBV20-1
d_call: TRBD1
j_call: TRBJ1-1
clone_size: NA
cdr3_nt: TGCAGTGCCGTTAGGCTGGGACAGGGCAACACTGAAGCTTTCTTT
cdr3_aa: CSAVRLGQGNTEAFF

v_call: TRBV29-1
d_call: NA
j_call: TRBJ1-1
clone_size: NA
cdr3_nt: TGCAGCGTGGAGGGACCCGGAGCTTTCTTT
cdr3_aa: CSVEGPGAFF

v_call: TRBV6-1
d_call: TRBD2
j_call: TRBJ2-1
clone_size: NA
cdr3_nt: TGTGCCAGCAGTGGACCGGGACTAGCGGCTAATGAGCAGTTCTTC
cdr3_aa: CASSGPGLAANEQFF

v_call: TRBV20-1
d_call: TRBD2
j_call: TRBJ2-1
clone_size: NA
cdr3_nt: TGCAGTGCCGTCCCTGCGGGAGCCTACAATGAGCAGTTCTTC
cdr3_aa: CSAVPAGAYNEQFF

v_call: TRBV12-3/TRBV12-4
d_call: NA
j_call: TRBJ1-2
clone_size: few
cdr3_nt: TGTGCCAGCAGTCAACAGGGTTCTAACTATGGCTACACCTTC
cdr3_aa: CASSQQGSNYGYTF

v_call: TRBV3-1
d_call: NA
j_call: TRBJ2-1
clone_size: NA
cdr3_nt: TGTGCCAGCAGCCAAAGGACAGAGTACAATGAGCAGTTCTTC
cdr3_aa: CASSQRTEYNEQFF

v_call: TRBV27
d_call: NA
j_call: TRBJ1-4
clone_size: NA
cdr3_nt: TGTGCCAGCAGACAAGGGGGTTTTCGTGAAAAACTGTTTTTT
cdr3_aa: CASRQGGFREKLFF

v_call: TRBV7-9
d_call: NA
j_call: TRBJ1-2
clone_size: NA
cdr3_nt: TGTGCCAGCAGCTTAACCCAGGGGACTTATGGCTTCACCTTC
cdr3_aa: CASSLTQGTYGFTF

v_call: TRBV4-3
d_call: NA
j_call: TRBJ2-1
clone_size: few
cdr3_nt: TGCGCCAGCAAAGGGGGAGACAATGAGCAGTTCTTC
cdr3_aa: CASKGGDNEQFF

v_call: TRBV7-2
d_call: NA
j_call: TRBJ2-1
clone_size: many
cdr3_nt: TGTGCCAGCAGCTCGGTTCGCTCGGGCGTTATGAATGAGCAGTTCTTC
cdr3_aa: CASSSVRSGVMNEQFF

v_call: TRBV6-5
d_call: TRBD1
j_call: TRBJ1-2
clone_size: NA
cdr3_nt: TGTGCCAGCAGTTACAAAACAGGGGAGTACACCTTC
cdr3_aa: CASSYKTGEYTF

v_call: TRBV5-1
d_call: TRBD1
j_call: TRBJ1-1
clone_size: NA
cdr3_nt: TGCGCCAGCAGCCGCTCCGGGACAGACGAAGCTTTCTTT
cdr3_aa: CASSRSGTDEAFF

v_call: TRBV20-1
d_call: NA
j_call: TRBJ1-5
clone_size: NA
cdr3_nt: TGCAGTGCTAGAGATGGGGGGAAAACGGGCAATCAGCCCCAGCATTTT
cdr3_aa: CSARDGGKTGNQPQHF

v_call: TRBV7-3
d_call: TRBD2
j_call: TRBJ2-3
clone_size: NA
cdr3_nt: TGTGCCAGCAGCTCGGGACTACCAGGTACGCAGTATTTT
cdr3_aa: CASSSGLPGTQYF

v_call: TRBV5-4
d_call: TRBD1
j_call: TRBJ1-1
clone_size: NA
cdr3_nt: TGTGCCAGCAGCCCAAGACAGGGAGGGGGCACTGAAGCTTTCTTT
cdr3_aa: CASSPRQGGGTEAFF

v_call: TRBV12-3/TRBV12-4
d_call: NA
j_call: TRBJ2-2
clone_size: few
cdr3_nt: TGTGCCAGCAGTTTAGTGGGACCAAACACCGGGGAGCTGTTTTTT
cdr3_aa: CASSLVGPNTGELFF

v_call: TRBV4-1
d_call: NA
j_call: TRBJ2-7
clone_size: NA
cdr3_nt: TGCGCCAGCAGCCAAGATCCCAAGCACGAGCAGTACTTC
cdr3_aa: CASSQDPKHEQYF

v_call: TRBV5-1
d_call: NA
j_call: TRBJ2-5
clone_size: NA
cdr3_nt: TGCGCCAGCAGACAGATATCACAAGAGACCCAGTACTTC
cdr3_aa: CASRQISQETQYF

v_call: TRBV18
d_call: TRBD1
j_call: TRBJ2-2
clone_size: few
cdr3_nt: TGTGCCAGCTCAGGGGGACAGAGGACCGGGGAGCTGTTTTTT
cdr3_aa: CASSGGQRTGELFF

v_call: TRBV5-1
d_call: TRBD2
j_call: TRBJ2-1
clone_size: few
cdr3_nt: TGCGCCAGCAGCTTCTCCGGACTAGCGGGATCTTCATACAATGAGCAGTTCTTC
cdr3_aa: CASSFSGLAGSSYNEQFF

v_call: TRBV2
d_call: NA
j_call: TRBJ2-5
clone_size: few
cdr3_nt: TGTGCCAGCAGTAGGGCCCCCAGGGAGACCCAGTACTTC
cdr3_aa: CASSRAPRETQYF

v_call: TRBV24-1
d_call: TRBD2
j_call: TRBJ2-5
clone_size: few
cdr3_nt: TGTGCCACCAGTGATTTGCGGGGGGTGGCAGAGACCCAGTACTTC
cdr3_aa: CATSDLRGVAETQYF

v_call: TRBV18
d_call: TRBD1
j_call: TRBJ1-5
clone_size: NA
cdr3_nt: TGTGCCAGCTCACTGACAGGGGGCTCGGATAGCAATCAGCCCCAGCATTTT
cdr3_aa: CASSLTGGSDSNQPQHF

v_call: TRBV9
d_call: TRBD2
j_call: TRBJ2-7
clone_size: NA
cdr3_nt: TGTGCCAGCAGCGCCCATAGCGGGAGGCTCTACGAGCAGTACTTC
cdr3_aa: CASSAHSGRLYEQYF

v_call: TRBV12-3/TRBV12-4
d_call: NA
j_call: TRBJ1-1
clone_size: few
cdr3_nt: TGTGCCAGCAGTTTTGGCCACGACACTGAAGCTTTCTTT
cdr3_aa: CASSFGHDTEAFF

v_call: TRBV5-1
d_call: TRBD2
j_call: TRBJ2-7
clone_size: NA
cdr3_nt: TGCGCCAGCAGTTCAAACCCGGGACTAGCGGGAGTCGAGCAGTACTTC
cdr3_aa: CASSSNPGLAGVEQYF

v_call: TRBV12-3/TRBV12-4
d_call: TRBD1
j_call: TRBJ2-7
clone_size: NA
cdr3_nt: TGTGCCAGCAGTTTGGGACAGGGGGCTCAAAACGAGCAGTACTTC
cdr3_aa: CASSLGQGAQNEQYF

v_call: TRBV3-1
d_call: NA
j_call: TRBJ2-5
clone_size: NA
cdr3_nt: TGTGCCAGCAGCCACCAGCGGAAAAGTAAAGAGACCCAGTACTTC
cdr3_aa: CASSHQRKSKETQYF

v_call: TRBV28
d_call: TRBD2
j_call: TRBJ2-7
clone_size: NA
cdr3_nt: TGTGCCAGCAGTTCCGCGACTAGCGGGAGGTATAGCTCCTACGAGCAGTACTTC
cdr3_aa: CASSSATSGRYSSYEQYF

v_call: TRBV3-1
d_call: TRBD2
j_call: TRBJ2-2
clone_size: few
cdr3_nt: TGTGCCAGCAGCCAAGCACTAGCGGGGAACACCGGGGAGCTGTTTTTT
cdr3_aa: CASSQALAGNTGELFF

v_call: TRBV10-3
d_call: NA
j_call: TRBJ2-3
clone_size: many
cdr3_nt: TGTGCCATCAGTGAGGCGGATACGCAGTATTTT
cdr3_aa: CAISEADTQYF

v_call: TRBV4-3
d_call: NA
j_call: TRBJ2-3
clone_size: NA
cdr3_nt: TGCGCCAGCAGCCAAATACTGTCGAGGGGAGATACGCAGTATTTT
cdr3_aa: CASSQILSRGDTQYF

v_call: TRBV28
d_call: TRBD2
j_call: TRBJ2-1
clone_size: NA
cdr3_nt: TGTGCCAGCAGTTTAGGCGGGAGTAACGGCAATGAGCAGTTCTTC
cdr3_aa: CASSLGGSNGNEQFF

v_call: TRBV28
d_call: NA
j_call: TRBJ2-5
clone_size: few
cdr3_nt: TGTGCCAGCAGTTTAATCGGCAGACAGGCCCAAGAGACCCAGTACTTC
cdr3_aa: CASSLIGRQAQETQYF

v_call: TRBV7-3
d_call: NA
j_call: TRBJ2-1
clone_size: many
cdr3_nt: TGTGCCAGCAGCCGGAGACCTAGCGAGGCGGGTAATGAGCAGTTCTTC
cdr3_aa: CASSRRPSEAGNEQFF

v_call: TRBV5-1
d_call: NA
j_call: TRBJ2-3
clone_size: few
cdr3_nt: TGCGCCAGCAGCTTTCAGGACGCACACACAGATACGCAGTATTTT
cdr3_aa: CASSFQDAHTDTQYF

v_call: TRBV7-3
d_call: TRBD2
j_call: TRBJ2-1
clone_size: NA
cdr3_nt: TGTGCCAGCAGCTGGTTAGCGGGGGCATACAATGAGCAGTTCTTC
cdr3_aa: CASSWLAGAYNEQFF

v_call: TRBV6-2/TRBV6-3
d_call: NA
j_call: TRBJ1-1
clone_size: NA
cdr3_nt: TGTGCCAGCAGTTACTCGGGGCTCCCCACTGAAGCTTTCTTT
cdr3_aa: CASSYSGLPTEAFF

v_call: TRBV6-1
d_call: TRBD1
j_call: TRBJ2-7
clone_size: NA
cdr3_nt: TGTGCCAGCAGCCCGACAGGGAACGAGCAGTGCTTC
cdr3_aa: CASSPTGNEQCF

v_call: TRBV7-2
d_call: NA
j_call: TRBJ2-3
clone_size: few
cdr3_nt: TGTGCCAGCAGCTTAGGGGATAGGGAAGCAGATACGCAGTATTTT
cdr3_aa: CASSLGDREADTQYF

v_call: TRBV7-9
d_call: NA
j_call: TRBJ2-5
clone_size: few
cdr3_nt: TGTGCCAGCAGCCCCGGGTACAGTCAGGCCCCGCTCCAAGAGACCCAGTACTTC
cdr3_aa: CASSPGYSQAPLQETQYF

v_call: TRBV29-1
d_call: TRBD2
j_call: TRBJ2-7
clone_size: NA
cdr3_nt: TGCAGCGCAGATATAGCGGGAGGAGAGGAGCAGTACTTC
cdr3_aa: CSADIAGGEEQYF

v_call: TRBV6-2/TRBV6-3
d_call: TRBD2
j_call: TRBJ2-7
clone_size: few
cdr3_nt: TGTGCCAGCAGTTACGGGACTAGCGGGACTTTCTACGAGCAGTACTTC
cdr3_aa: CASSYGTSGTFYEQYF

v_call: TRBV25-1
d_call: TRBD1
j_call: TRBJ2-7
clone_size: few
cdr3_nt: TGTGCCAGCAGGGACAGGGCCAACTACGAGCAGTACTTC
cdr3_aa: CASRDRANYEQYF

v_call: TRBV20-1
d_call: NA
j_call: TRBJ2-7
clone_size: NA
cdr3_nt: TGCAGTGCTAGAGAGACTCCAATCGAGCAGTACTTC
cdr3_aa: CSARETPIEQYF